This T cell receptor beta chain derives from a study of blood T cell repertoires in COVID-19. Assay: immunoSEQ multiplex PCR; the TCRdb copy retains only in-frame clones and omits some. This table holds about 40,000 clones, roughly nine tenths found once. The CDR3 length is 14 residues. The V gene end was trimmed by 0 bases and the J gene end by 11 bases; junction bases not matched to a gene: 6. Per the germline V gene, CDR1 is SGDLS and CDR2 is YYNGEE. This TCR derives from a woman between 25 and 40 years old in a cohort sampled during active COVID-19. The chain employs TRBV9 and TRBJ2-4; 9 nucleotides align to TRBD2. Sequenced input: peripheral blood. The CDR3 DNA sequence: TGTGCCAGCAGCGTAGGGGGTAGCGGGAGCGTTCAGTACTTC. Protein sequence: CASSVGGSGSVQYF.